The source of this TCR beta chain is a study of OX40 agonist ivuxolimab in advanced cancers. Across the study: Of mixed ages from about 20 to 80 and averaging about 65 years, the group was over 80% male. Three patients responded partially, comprising one with hepatocellular carcinoma and two with cutaneous melanoma. Overall study findings and caveats: Doses of 0.1 to 3.0 mg/kg were accompanied by clonal expansion of CD4+ and CD8+ blood T cells by week 6. Specificity for antigen went undetermined in the expanded peripheral T cells.

The V end lost 1 base, the J end lost 6 bases, and 15 bases lay between the germline ends. Germline CDR1 reads MNHEY; CDR2 reads SMNVEV (reference sequence). The CDR3 has 16 amino acids. Method: immunoSEQ multiplex PCR; TCRdb's copy keeps in-frame clones and lacks some. The data show roughly 70,000 clones, 86% seen once. With respect to this clone: Its cognate antigen is unknown.

The rearrangement joins TRBV27 to TRBJ2-2, with D perhaps given as TRBD1 or TRBD2 (6 bases each). This specimen consisted of CD4+ or CD8+ T cells sorted from blood, obtained in a trial of the OX40 agonist ivuxolimab. The sequence was obtained from an adult with an advanced solid tumor such as melanoma, head and neck, liver or kidney cancer. The CDR3 sequence is CASSLFFSGAAGELFF. The CDR3 nucleotides read TGTGCCAGCAGTTTATTTTTCTCGGGGGCCGCCGGGGAGCTGTTTTTT.